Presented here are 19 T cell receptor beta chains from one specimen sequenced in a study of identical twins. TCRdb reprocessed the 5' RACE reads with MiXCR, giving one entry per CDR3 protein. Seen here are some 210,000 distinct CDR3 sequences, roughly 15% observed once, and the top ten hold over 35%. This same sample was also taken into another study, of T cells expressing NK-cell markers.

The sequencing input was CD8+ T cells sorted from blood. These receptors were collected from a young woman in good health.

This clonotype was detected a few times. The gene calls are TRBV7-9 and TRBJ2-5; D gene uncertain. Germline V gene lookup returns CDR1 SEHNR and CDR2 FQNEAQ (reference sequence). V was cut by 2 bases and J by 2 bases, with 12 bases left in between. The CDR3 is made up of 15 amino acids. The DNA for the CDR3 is TGTGCCAGCAGCTTATTCCGAGCCCTTCAAGAGACCCAGTACTTC. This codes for CASSLFRALQETQYF.

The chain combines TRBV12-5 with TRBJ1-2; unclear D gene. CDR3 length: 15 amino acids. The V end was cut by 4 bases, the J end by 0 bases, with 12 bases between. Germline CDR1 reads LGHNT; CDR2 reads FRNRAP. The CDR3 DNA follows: TGTGCTAGTGGTTCCGGAACCGGGGCTAACTATGGCTACACCTTC. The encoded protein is CASGSGTGANYGYTF.

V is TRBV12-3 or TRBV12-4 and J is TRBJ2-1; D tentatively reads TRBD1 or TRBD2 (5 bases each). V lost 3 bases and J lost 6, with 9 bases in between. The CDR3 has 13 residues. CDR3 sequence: CASSFAGSNEQFF. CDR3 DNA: TGTGCCAGCAGTTTCGCAGGGAGCAATGAGCAGTTCTTC.

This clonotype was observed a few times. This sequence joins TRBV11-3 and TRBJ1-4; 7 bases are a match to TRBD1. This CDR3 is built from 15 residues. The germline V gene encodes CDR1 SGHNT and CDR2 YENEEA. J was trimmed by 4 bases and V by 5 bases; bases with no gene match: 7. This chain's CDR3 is CASSPRTGGNEKLFF. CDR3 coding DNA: TGTGCCAGCAGCCCTCGGACAGGCGGTAATGAAAAACTGTTTTTT.

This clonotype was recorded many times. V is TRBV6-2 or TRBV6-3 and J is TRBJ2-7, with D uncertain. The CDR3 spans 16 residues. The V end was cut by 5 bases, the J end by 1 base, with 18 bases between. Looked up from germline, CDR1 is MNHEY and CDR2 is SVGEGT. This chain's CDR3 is CASSQATASPSYEQYF. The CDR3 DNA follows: TGTGCCAGCAGTCAGGCAACAGCGTCCCCTTCCTACGAGCAGTACTTC.

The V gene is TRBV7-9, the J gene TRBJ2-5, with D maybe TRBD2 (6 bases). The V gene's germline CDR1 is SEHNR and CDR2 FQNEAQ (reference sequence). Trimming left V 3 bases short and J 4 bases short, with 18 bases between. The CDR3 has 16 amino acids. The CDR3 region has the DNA TGTGCCAGCAGCTTTAGGCTCGCGGGGAGAGGAGAGACCCAGTACTTC. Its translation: CASSFRLAGRGETQYF.

The CDR3 reads CASSVALGTGNEQYF. The DNA for the CDR3 is TGTGCCAGCAGCGTAGCTCTGGGGACAGGGAACGAGCAGTACTTC. The chain joins TRBV9 to TRBJ2-7, with 9 bases matching TRBD1. Losses at the gene ends were 0 bases for V and 5 bases for J; bases not matched to a gene: 6. CDR3 length: 15 amino acids. CDR1 and CDR2 (germline): SGDLS, YYNGEE.

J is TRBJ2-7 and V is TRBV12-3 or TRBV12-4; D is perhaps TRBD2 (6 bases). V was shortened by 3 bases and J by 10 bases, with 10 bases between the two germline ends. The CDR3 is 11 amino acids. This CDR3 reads CASSFWGEQYF. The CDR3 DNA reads TGTGCCAGCAGTTTTTGGGGGGAACAGTACTTC.

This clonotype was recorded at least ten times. In DNA form, the CDR3 reads TGTGCCACCAGCAGATTCGGGGGTGAGCAGTTCTTC. Its translation: CATSRFGGEQFF. The chain recombines TRBV15 with TRBJ2-1, with D possibly TRBD2 on 6 matching bases. V was shortened by 2 bases and J by 9 bases, with 8 bases between the two germline ends. The germline CDR1 and CDR2 sequences are LNHNV and YYDKDF (reference sequence). The CDR3 sequence is 12 residues long.

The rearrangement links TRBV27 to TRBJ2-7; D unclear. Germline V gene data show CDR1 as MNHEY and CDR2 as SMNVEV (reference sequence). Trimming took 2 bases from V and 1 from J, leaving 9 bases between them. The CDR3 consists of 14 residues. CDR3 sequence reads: CASSLRDPSYEQYF. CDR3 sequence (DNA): TGTGCCAGCAGTTTACGCGACCCATCCTACGAGCAGTACTTC.

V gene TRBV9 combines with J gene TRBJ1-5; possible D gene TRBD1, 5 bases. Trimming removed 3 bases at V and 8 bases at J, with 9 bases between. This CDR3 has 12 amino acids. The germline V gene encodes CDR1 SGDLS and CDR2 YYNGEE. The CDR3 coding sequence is TGTGCCAGCAGCGCGGGGGAGAAGCCCCAGCATTTT. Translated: CASSAGEKPQHF.

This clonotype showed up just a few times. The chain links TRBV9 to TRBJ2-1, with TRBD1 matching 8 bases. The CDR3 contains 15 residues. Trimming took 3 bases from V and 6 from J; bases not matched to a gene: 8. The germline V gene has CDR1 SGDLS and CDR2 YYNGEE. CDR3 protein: CASSAHRGLINEQFF. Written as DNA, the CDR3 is TGTGCCAGCAGCGCCCACAGGGGGTTGATCAATGAGCAGTTCTTC.

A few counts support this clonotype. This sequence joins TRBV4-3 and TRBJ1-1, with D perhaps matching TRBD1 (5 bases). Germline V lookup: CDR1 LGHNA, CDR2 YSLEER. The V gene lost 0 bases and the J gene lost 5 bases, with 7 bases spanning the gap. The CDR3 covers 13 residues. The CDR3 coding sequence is TGCGCCAGCAGCCAAGAACGGGGGACTGAAGCTTTCTTT. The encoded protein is CASSQERGTEAFF.

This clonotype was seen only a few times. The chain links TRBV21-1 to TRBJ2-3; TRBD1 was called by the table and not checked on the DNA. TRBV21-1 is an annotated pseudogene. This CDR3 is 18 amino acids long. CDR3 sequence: CASSKGVQGGINTDTQYF. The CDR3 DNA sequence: TGTGCCAGCAGCAAAGGGGTACAGGGGGGTATTAATACAGATACGCAGTATTTT.

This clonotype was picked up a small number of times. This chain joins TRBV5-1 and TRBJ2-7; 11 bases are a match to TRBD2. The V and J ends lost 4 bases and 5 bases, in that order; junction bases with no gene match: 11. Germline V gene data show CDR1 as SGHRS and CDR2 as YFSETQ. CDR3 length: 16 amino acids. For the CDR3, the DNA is TGCGCCAGCAGCCTGCGCCCTAGCGGGGGGCTCAACGAGCAGTACTTC. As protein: CASSLRPSGGLNEQYF. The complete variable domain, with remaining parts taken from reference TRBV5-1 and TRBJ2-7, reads KAGVTQTPRYLIKTRGQQVTLSCSPISGHRSVSWYQQTPGQGLQFLFEYFSETQRNKGNFPGRFSGRQFSNSRSEMNVSTLELGDSALYLCASSLRPSGGLNEQYFGPGTRLTVT.

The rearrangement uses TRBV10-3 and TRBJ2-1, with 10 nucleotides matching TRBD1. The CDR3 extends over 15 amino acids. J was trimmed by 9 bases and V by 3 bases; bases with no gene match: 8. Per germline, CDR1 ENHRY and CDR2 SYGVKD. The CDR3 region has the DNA TGTGCCATCAGTGATGTGTGGGACAGGGGAGGTGAGCAGTTCTTC. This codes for CAISDVWDRGGEQFF.

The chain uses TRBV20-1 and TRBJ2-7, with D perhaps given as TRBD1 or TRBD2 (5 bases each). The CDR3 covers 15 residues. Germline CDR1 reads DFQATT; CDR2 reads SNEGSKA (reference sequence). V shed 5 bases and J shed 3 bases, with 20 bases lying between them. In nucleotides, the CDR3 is TGCAGTGCTCGGGATCAGACAGTGATGGGCTACGAGCAGTACTTC. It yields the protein CSARDQTVMGYEQYF.

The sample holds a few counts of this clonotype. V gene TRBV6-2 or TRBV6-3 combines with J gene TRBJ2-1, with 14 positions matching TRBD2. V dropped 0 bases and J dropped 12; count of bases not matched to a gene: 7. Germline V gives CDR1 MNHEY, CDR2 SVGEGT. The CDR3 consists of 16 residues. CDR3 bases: TGTGCCAGCAGTTACTCCCGGGGGACTAGCGGGAGCGGGCAGTTCTTC. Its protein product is CASSYSRGTSGSGQFF.

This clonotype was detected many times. CDR3 residues: CASSSGGFGYEQYF. The CDR3 coding sequence is TGTGCCAGCAGCTCAGGAGGGTTCGGCTACGAGCAGTACTTC. The V and J genes are TRBV9 and TRBJ2-7, with a weak D call TRBD2 (6 bases). The CDR3 loop spans 14 amino acids. Trimming pared 4 bases from V and 3 bases from J, leaving 14 bases between. Looked up from germline, CDR1 is SGDLS and CDR2 is YYNGEE.